This T cell receptor beta chain was recovered during a study of shared clonotypes between healthy human individuals. Overall study context: The donor pool was made up of two women and a few men aged 18 to 49.

Naive CD8 isolation took CD45RO-negative cells positively selected for CCR7 and excluded terminally differentiated effector memory CD45RA+ cells. Source study methods: For the immunoSEQ data, sequences were junction-only without quality scores, so filtering differed. TCRdb's copy holds only in-frame clones and misses some; the assay was immunoSEQ multiplex PCR. V, J and clone size were drawn from that table, and D and trimming were deduced from the DNA. The sample holds hundreds of thousands of clones, around 95% seen once. The V segment lost 5 bases and the J segment 6 bases; nucleotides outside the gene matches: 10. The germline gives CDR1 SGHVS, CDR2 FNYEAQ. The CDR3 consists of 15 residues. Findings and limits, study-wide: Blood was the only sampled material, and tissue repertoires likely differ. Shared clonotypes: about 5% naive CD4, around 3.5% naive CD8, around 2.4% memory CD4, 0.35% to 0.5% memory CD8.

About this clone: Its antigen is still unknown.

The V gene is TRBV7-6, the J gene TRBJ2-7, with TRBD1 identical over 10 bases. The sample was naive CD8+ T cells sorted from blood. This TCR came from a woman younger than 45 in good health. The CDR3 reads CASSPETGGLLEQYF. DNA for the CDR3: TGTGCCAGCAGCCCAGAGACAGGGGGCCTCCTCGAGCAGTACTTC.